Listed here are 9 T cell receptor beta chains from one sample, sequenced in a study of T cell responses to AZD1222 COVID-19 vaccine. Libraries were prepared by immunoSEQ multiplex PCR; TCRdb keeps only in-frame clonotypes and omits some of them. The table shows more than 80,000 clones, with more than 75% occurring only once. Sequencing was performed on peripheral blood, taken on day 0 of AZD1222 vaccination. These receptors were collected from an adult in good health.

This chain joins TRBV28 and TRBJ1-2, with D possibly being TRBD1 (5 bases). The V gene's germline CDR1 is MDHEN and CDR2 SYDVKM. Between the trimmed V and J ends, which lost 5 bases and 7 bases, there was a span of 20 bases. This CDR3 has 15 amino acids. The CDR3 spells CASSPGQTGTIGYTF. The CDR3, as DNA: TGTGCCAGCAGTCCGGGCCAAACTGGGACTATTGGCTACACCTTC.

The chain has TRBV15 and TRBJ2-7; D gene unclear. From germline, CDR1 is LNHNV and CDR2 YYDKDF (reference sequence). Trimming removed 9 bases at V and 2 bases at J, with 14 bases between. The CDR3 extends over 13 amino acids. CDR3 nucleotide sequence: TGTGCCACAAGATCCGGGCCTGCCTACGAGCAGTACTTC. Protein: CATRSGPAYEQYF. Full variable domain (rest looked up from reference TRBV15 and TRBJ2-7): DAMVIQNPRYQVTQFGKPVTLSCSQTLNHNVMYWYQQKSSQAPKLLFHYYDKDFNNEADTPDNFQSRRPNTSFCFLDIRSPGLGDTAMYLCATRSGPAYEQYFGPGTRLTVT.

The CDR3 sequence is CASSTVFLAQYF. For the CDR3, the DNA is TGTGCCAGCAGTACTGTCTTCCTAGCGCAGTATTTT. The rearrangement joins TRBV28 to TRBJ2-3; D is uncertain. With 5 bases removed from V and 10 bases from J, the gap between germline ends came to 13 bases. The CDR3 totals 12 residues. The germline V gene has CDR1 MDHEN and CDR2 SYDVKM.

The J gene is TRBJ1-4, the V gene TRBV15, with D maybe TRBD1 (6 bases). The V end was cut by 5 bases, the J end by 3 bases, with 13 bases between. Germline-derived CDR1 and CDR2 are LNHNV and YYDKDF (reference sequence). This CDR3 spans 15 amino acids. Here the CDR3 DNA reads TGTGCCACCAGCGGCCTGGGGGCAGCTAATGAAAAACTGTTTTTT. Protein: CATSGLGAANEKLFF.

The gene calls are TRBV5-1 and TRBJ1-1; D uncertain. Germline assignment: CDR1 SGHRS and CDR2 YFSETQ. V gave up 2 bases and J gave up 0 bases, with 14 bases separating them. The CDR3 spans 16 residues. CDR3 bases: TGCGCCAGCAGCTTTGGAGTCGCGAGCGTGAACACTGAAGCTTTCTTT. Protein: CASSFGVASVNTEAFF. Together with reference TRBV5-1 and TRBJ1-1, the CDR3 gives the full variable domain: KAGVTQTPRYLIKTRGQQVTLSCSPISGHRSVSWYQQTPGQGLQFLFEYFSETQRNKGNFPGRFSGRQFSNSRSEMNVSTLELGDSALYLCASSFGVASVNTEAFFGQGTRLTVV.

V is TRBV19 and J is TRBJ1-6; D might be TRBD1 (5 bases). From germline, CDR1 is LNHDA and CDR2 SQIVND (reference sequence). The CDR3 spans 14 residues. V gave up 5 bases and J gave up 9 bases, with 14 bases separating them. CDR3 sequence: CASSPAGGGSPLHF. The CDR3 DNA follows: TGTGCCAGTAGTCCCGCCGGTGGGGGTTCACCCCTCCACTTT.

The V call is TRBV28, the J call TRBJ2-6; D uncertain. Deletions cut 4 bases from V and 2 bases from J, with 0 bases between. CDR3 size: 12 residues. Germline values: CDR1 MDHEN, CDR2 SYDVKM. The CDR3 region is CASSSGANVLTF. As DNA, the CDR3 is TGTGCCAGCAGTTCTGGGGCCAACGTCCTGACTTTC.

V is TRBV7-9 and J is TRBJ1-1; D remains ambiguous. V was cut by 1 base and J by 4 bases, with 13 bases left in between. The length of the CDR3 is 15 residues. Germline assignment: CDR1 SEHNR and CDR2 FQNEAQ (reference sequence). This CDR3 reads CASSLVLGGITEAFF. CDR3 bases: TGTGCCAGCAGCTTAGTTCTGGGAGGGATCACTGAAGCTTTCTTT. Together with reference TRBV7-9 and TRBJ1-1, the CDR3 gives the full variable domain: DTGVSQNPRHKITKRGQNVTFRCDPISEHNRLYWYRQTLGQGPEFLTYFQNEAQLEKSRLLSDRFSAERPKGSFSTLEIQRTEQGDSAMYLCASSLVLGGITEAFFGQGTRLTVV.

This chain joins TRBV27 and TRBJ1-1, with D unclear. The germline V gene encodes CDR1 MNHEY and CDR2 SMNVEV (reference sequence). The CDR3 consists of 18 residues. V lost 4 bases to trimming and J lost 6 bases, with 27 bases between them. The CDR3 region is CASSSELVIKGLGAEAFF. As DNA, the CDR3 is TGTGCCAGCAGTTCTGAACTTGTAATAAAAGGCCTCGGGGCTGAAGCTTTCTTT.